Detailed here is one T cell receptor (beta chain). Its matching antigen is unknown. This specimen belongs to a study of OX40 agonist ivuxolimab in advanced cancers. Across the whole study: Patients enrolled in dose escalation were diagnosed with hepatocellular carcinoma, melanoma, renal cell or head and neck cancer. Study-wide points: Expanded clones were, on average, more numerous in CD8+ T cells than in CD4+. Normalized T-cell clonal expansion was also low in a subset of nonresponders.

There are 14 residues in the CDR3. V lost 1 base to trimming and J lost 0 bases, with 6 bases between them. The V gene's germline CDR1 is SEHNR and CDR2 FQNEAQ (reference sequence). Profiled with immunoSEQ multiplex PCR; TCRdb holds only in-frame clones, not every one. The sample contains 57,000 or so clones, around 91% of which appear only once. V gene TRBV7-9 combines with J gene TRBJ1-1; D ambiguous. The receptor's source is an adult with an advanced solid tumor such as melanoma, head and neck, liver or kidney cancer. The sample was CD4+ or CD8+ T cells sorted from blood, taken in a trial of the OX40 agonist ivuxolimab. The CDR3 reads CASSLVDMNTEAFF. The CDR3 coding sequence is TGTGCCAGCAGCTTAGTCGACATGAACACTGAAGCTTTCTTT.